This TCR beta chain comes out of a study of blood T cell repertoires in COVID-19. Study context: The samples span acute and convalescent COVID-19 from the United States, Italy and Spain. The cDNA or gDNA used as material had been derived from T cells, B-cell-depleted T cells, or PBMCs.

Trimming removed 3 bases from V and 2 bases from J, with 8 bases in between. The V gene's germline CDR1 is KGHSH and CDR2 LQKENI. This CDR3 comprises 13 residues. In the source study's methods: The assay estimated nucleated cells by amplifying reference gene primers. Assay used: immunoSEQ multiplex PCR; TCRdb lists only in-frame clones, some missing. That table supplies the V and J calls and clone size; D and trimming were determined from the DNA. The sample carries 310,000 or so clones, 87% recorded once. Specimen: peripheral blood. The TCR originated in a man aged 50-60 years with active or convalescent COVID-19. The V gene is TRBV18, the J gene TRBJ2-7; D unresolved. The CDR3 sequence is CASSPRRTYEQYF. CDR3 nucleotide sequence: TGTGCCAGCTCACCTCGGCGGACCTACGAGCAGTACTTC.